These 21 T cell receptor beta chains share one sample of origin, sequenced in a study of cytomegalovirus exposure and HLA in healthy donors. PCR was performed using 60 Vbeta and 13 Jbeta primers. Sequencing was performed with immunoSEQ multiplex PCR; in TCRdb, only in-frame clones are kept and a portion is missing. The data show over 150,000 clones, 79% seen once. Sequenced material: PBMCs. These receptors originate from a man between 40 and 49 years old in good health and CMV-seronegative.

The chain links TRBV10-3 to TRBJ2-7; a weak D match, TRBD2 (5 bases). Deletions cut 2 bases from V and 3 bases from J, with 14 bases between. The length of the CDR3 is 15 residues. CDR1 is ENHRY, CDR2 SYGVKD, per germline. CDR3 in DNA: TGTGCCATCAGTGAGGGGCTAGCAGCACTCTACGAGCAGTACTTC. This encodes CAISEGLAALYEQYF.

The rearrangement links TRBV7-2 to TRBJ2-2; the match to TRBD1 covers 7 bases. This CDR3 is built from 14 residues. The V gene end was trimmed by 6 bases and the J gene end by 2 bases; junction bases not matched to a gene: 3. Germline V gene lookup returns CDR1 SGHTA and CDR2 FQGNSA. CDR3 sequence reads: CASRRDSNTGELFF. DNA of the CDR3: TGTGCCAGCAGGAGGGACAGCAACACCGGGGAGCTGTTTTTT.

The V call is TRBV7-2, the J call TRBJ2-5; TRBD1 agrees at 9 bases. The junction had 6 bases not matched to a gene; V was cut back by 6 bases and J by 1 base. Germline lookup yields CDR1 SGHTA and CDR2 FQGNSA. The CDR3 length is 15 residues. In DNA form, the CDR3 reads TGTGCCAGCAGTAAGGACAGGGGCGCCCAAGAGACCCAGTACTTC. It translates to CASSKDRGAQETQYF. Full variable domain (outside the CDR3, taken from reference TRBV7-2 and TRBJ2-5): GAGVSQSPSNKVTEKGKDVELRCDPISGHTALYWYRQSLGQGLEFLIYFQGNSAPDKSGLPSDRFSAERTGGSVSTLTIQRTQQEDSAVYLCASSKDRGAQETQYFGPGTRLLVL.

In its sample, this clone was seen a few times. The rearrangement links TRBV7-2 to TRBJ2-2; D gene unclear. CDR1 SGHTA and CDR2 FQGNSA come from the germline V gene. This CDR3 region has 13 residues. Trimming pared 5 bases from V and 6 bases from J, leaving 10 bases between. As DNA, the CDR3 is TGTGCCAGCAGCACTCCCCCGGCCGGGGAGCTGTTTTTT. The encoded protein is CASSTPPAGELFF.

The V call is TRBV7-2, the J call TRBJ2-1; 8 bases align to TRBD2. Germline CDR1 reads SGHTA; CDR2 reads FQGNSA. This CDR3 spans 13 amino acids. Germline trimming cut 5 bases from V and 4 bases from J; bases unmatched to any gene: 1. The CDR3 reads CASSPGGYNEQFF. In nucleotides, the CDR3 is TGTGCCAGCAGCCCGGGGGGGTACAATGAGCAGTTCTTC.

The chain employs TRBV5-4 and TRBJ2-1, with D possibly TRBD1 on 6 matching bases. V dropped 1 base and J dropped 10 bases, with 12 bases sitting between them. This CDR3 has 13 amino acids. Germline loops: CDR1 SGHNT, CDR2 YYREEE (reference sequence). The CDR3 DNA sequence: TGTGCCAGCAGCTTGAAAGCAGGGGCCGAGCAGTTCTTC. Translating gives CASSLKAGAEQFF.

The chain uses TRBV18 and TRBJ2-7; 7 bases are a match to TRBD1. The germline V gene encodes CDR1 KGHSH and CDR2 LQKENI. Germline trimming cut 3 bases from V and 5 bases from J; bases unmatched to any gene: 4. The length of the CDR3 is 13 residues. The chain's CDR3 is CASSPRTGDEQYF. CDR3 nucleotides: TGTGCCAGCTCACCCCGGACAGGAGACGAGCAGTACTTC. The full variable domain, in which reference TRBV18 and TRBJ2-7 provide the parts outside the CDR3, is NAGVMQNPRHLVRRRGQEARLRCSPMKGHSHVYWYRQLPEEGLKFMVYLQKENIIDESGMPKERFSAEFPKEGPSILRIQQVVRGDSAAYFCASSPRTGDEQYFGPGTRLTVT.

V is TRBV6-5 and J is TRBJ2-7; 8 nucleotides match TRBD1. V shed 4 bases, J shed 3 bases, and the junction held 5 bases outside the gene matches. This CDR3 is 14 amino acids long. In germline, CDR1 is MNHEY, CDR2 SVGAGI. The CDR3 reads CASSSRQGIYEQYF. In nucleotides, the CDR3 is TGTGCCAGCAGTTCCCGACAGGGGATCTACGAGCAGTACTTC.

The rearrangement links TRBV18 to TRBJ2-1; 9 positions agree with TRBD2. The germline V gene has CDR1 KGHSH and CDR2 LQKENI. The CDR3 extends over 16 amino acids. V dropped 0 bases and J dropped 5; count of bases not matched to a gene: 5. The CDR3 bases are TGTGCCAGCTCACCACCGGTAGCGGGAGAACACAATGAGCAGTTCTTC. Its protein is CASSPPVAGEHNEQFF.

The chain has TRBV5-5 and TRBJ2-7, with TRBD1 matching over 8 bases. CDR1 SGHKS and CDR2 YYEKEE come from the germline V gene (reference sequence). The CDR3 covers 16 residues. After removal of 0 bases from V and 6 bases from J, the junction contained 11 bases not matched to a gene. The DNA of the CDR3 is TGTGCCAGCAGCTTGGCCCCGGGACAGGTTCCCCTCGAGCAGTACTTC. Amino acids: CASSLAPGQVPLEQYF.

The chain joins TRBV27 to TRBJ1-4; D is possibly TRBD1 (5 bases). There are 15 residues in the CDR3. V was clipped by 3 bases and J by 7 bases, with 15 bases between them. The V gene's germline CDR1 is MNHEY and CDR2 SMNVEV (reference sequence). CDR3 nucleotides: TGTGCCAGCAGTTTTAAGGGGCTCGGATCTGAAAAACTGTTTTTT. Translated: CASSFKGLGSEKLFF.

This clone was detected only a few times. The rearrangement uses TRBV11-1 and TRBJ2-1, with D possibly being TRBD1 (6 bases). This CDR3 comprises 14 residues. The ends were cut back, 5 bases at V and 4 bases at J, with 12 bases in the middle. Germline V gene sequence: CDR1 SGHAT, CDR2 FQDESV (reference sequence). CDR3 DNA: TGTGCCAGCAGCCCCGGGACACCGTACAATGAGCAGTTCTTC. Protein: CASSPGTPYNEQFF.

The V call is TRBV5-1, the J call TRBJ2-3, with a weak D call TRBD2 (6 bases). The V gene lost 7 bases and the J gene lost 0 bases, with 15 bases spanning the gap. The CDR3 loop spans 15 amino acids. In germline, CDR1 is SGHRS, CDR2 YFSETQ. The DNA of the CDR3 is TGCGCCAGCTGCGGGGTGCAGCTTAGCACAGATACGCAGTATTTT. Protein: CASCGVQLSTDTQYF.

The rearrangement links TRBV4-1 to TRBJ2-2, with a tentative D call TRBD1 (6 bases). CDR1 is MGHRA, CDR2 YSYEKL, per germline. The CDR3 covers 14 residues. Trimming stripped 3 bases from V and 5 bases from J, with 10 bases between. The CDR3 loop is CASSHLQGTGELFF. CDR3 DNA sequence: TGCGCCAGCAGCCATTTACAGGGAACCGGGGAGCTGTTTTTT.

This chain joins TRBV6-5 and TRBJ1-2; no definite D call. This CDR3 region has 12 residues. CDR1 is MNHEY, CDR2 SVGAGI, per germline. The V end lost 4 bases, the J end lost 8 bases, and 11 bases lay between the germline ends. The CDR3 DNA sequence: TGTGCCAGCAGTTCCTATATCGGGGGCTACACCTTC. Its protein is CASSSYIGGYTF.

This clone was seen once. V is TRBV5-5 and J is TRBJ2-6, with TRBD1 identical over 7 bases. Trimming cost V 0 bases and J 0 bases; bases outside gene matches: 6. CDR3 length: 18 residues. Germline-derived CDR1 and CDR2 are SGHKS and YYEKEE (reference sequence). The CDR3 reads CASSLGTGDYSGANVLTF. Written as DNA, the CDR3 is TGTGCCAGCAGCTTGGGTACAGGGGATTACTCTGGGGCCAACGTCCTGACTTTC.

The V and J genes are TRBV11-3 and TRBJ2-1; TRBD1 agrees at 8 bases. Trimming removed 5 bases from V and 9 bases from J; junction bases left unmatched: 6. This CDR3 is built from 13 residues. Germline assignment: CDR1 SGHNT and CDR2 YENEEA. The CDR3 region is CASSRTGIGEQFF. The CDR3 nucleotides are TGTGCCAGCAGCAGGACAGGGATCGGTGAGCAGTTCTTC.

Here the CDR3 reads CASSIGGGRNEQFF. Written as DNA, the CDR3 is TGTGCCAGTAGTATAGGAGGCGGCCGAAATGAGCAGTTCTTC. This chain connects TRBV19 to TRBJ2-1; D is undetermined. Germline V CDR1 and CDR2: LNHDA, SQIVND (reference sequence). This CDR3 contains 14 residues. Trimming removed 1 base at V and 7 bases at J, with 11 bases between.

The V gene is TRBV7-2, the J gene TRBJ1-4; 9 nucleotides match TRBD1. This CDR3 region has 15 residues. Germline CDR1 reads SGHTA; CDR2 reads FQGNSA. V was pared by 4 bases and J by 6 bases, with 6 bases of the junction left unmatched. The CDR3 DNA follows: TGTGCCAGCAGCTATAAGGGACAGGGTGATGAAAAACTGTTTTTT. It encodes CASSYKGQGDEKLFF.

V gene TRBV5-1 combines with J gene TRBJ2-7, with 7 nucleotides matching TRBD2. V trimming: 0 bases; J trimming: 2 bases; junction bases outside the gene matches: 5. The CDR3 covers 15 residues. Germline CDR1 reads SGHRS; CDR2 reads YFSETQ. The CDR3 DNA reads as TGCGCCAGCAGCTTGGGCCAGCGGGGTACCTACGAGCAGTACTTC. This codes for CASSLGQRGTYEQYF.

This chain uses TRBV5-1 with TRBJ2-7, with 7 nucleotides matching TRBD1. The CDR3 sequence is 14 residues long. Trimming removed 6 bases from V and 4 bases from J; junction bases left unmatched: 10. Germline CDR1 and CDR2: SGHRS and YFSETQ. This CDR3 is CASTRTGASYEQYF. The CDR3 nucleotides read TGCGCCAGCACCCGTACAGGGGCCTCATACGAGCAGTACTTC.